The clone carrying this TCR beta chain was seen only a few times. Its antigen is undetermined. PCR used 60 Vbeta primers and 13 Jbeta primers. Here immunoSEQ multiplex PCR was the method, and the copy in TCRdb shows in-frame clones only, minus some. The sample lists 150,000 to 180,000 clones, over 70% occurring once. The data are from a study of cytomegalovirus exposure and HLA in healthy donors. General study results and limits: When a later analysis was performed, an Asian-associated ancestry cluster reportedly had fewer N-insertions than the roughly 700-donor mean. Sequencing likely produced, as an artifact, a cluster of highly shared sequence variants.

Sample: PBMCs. This TCR was recovered from a man under 40 in good health and CMV-seropositive.

For the CDR3, the DNA is TGTGCCAGCAGCTCCGGACAGGGTAAACCCCAGTACTTC. This translates into CASSSGQGKPQYF. J is TRBJ2-5 and V is TRBV11-2; 8 bases align to TRBD1. In germline, CDR1 is SGHAT, CDR2 FQNNGV. Trimming removed 4 bases from V and 9 bases from J; junction bases left unmatched: 7. CDR3 length: 13 residues.